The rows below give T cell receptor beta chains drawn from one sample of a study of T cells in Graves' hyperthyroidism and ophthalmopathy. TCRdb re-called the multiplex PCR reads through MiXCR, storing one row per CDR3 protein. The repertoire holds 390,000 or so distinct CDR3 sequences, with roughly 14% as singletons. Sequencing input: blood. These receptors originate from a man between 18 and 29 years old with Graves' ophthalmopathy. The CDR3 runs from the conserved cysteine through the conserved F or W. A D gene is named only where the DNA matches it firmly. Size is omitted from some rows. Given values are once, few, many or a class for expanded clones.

cdr3_aa: CASSDSQGDMYEQYF; cdr3_nt: TGCGCCAGCAGTGATAGCCAGGGAGATATGTACGAGCAGTACTTC; clone_size: few; v_call: TRBV10-1; j_call: TRBJ2-7; d_call: -
cdr3_aa: CASSLTSGTGPYEQYF; cdr3_nt: TGTGCCAGCAGCCTTACCTCCGGGACAGGCCCCTACGAGCAGTACTTC; clone_size: -; v_call: TRBV25-1; j_call: TRBJ2-7; d_call: TRBD1
cdr3_aa: CASIPREGNNEQFF; cdr3_nt: TGTGCCAGCATCCCCCGGGAGGGGAACAATGAGCAGTTCTTC; clone_size: many; v_call: TRBV6-1; j_call: TRBJ2-1; d_call: TRBD2
cdr3_aa: CSAMGGRENEQYF; cdr3_nt: TGCAGTGCCATGGGGGGCAGGGAGAACGAGCAGTACTTC; clone_size: many; v_call: TRBV20-1; j_call: TRBJ2-7; d_call: -
cdr3_aa: CATSDRTDEKLFF; cdr3_nt: TGTGCCACCAGTGACCGGACGGACGAAAAACTGTTTTTT; clone_size: -; v_call: TRBV24-1; j_call: TRBJ1-4; d_call: -
cdr3_aa: CAISSGGSTDTQYF; cdr3_nt: TGTGCCATCAGTAGCGGGGGGAGCACAGATACGCAGTATTTT; clone_size: -; v_call: TRBV10-3; j_call: TRBJ2-3; d_call: TRBD2
cdr3_aa: CASSRQEGYTF; cdr3_nt: TGTGCCAGCAGTCGACAAGAGGGCTACACCTTC; clone_size: many; v_call: TRBV2; j_call: TRBJ1-2; d_call: -
cdr3_aa: CASSLGVPTGAVDSGNTIYF; cdr3_nt: TGCGCCAGCAGCTTGGGCGTCCCTACAGGGGCGGTGGACTCTGGAAACACCATATATTTT; clone_size: many; v_call: TRBV5-1; j_call: TRBJ1-3; d_call: TRBD1
cdr3_aa: CASSPGTRPPAKNIQYF; cdr3_nt: TGTGCCAGCTCACCCGGGACCCGCCCGCCGGCCAAAAACATTCAGTACTTC; clone_size: -; v_call: TRBV18; j_call: TRBJ2-4; d_call: -
cdr3_aa: CASSPGQTMNTEAFF; cdr3_nt: TGTGCCAGCAGTCCGGGACAGACCATGAACACTGAAGCTTTCTTT; clone_size: many; v_call: TRBV6-1; j_call: TRBJ1-1; d_call: TRBD1
cdr3_aa: CASSSPGQYQETQYF; cdr3_nt: TGTGCCAGCAGTTCCCCGGGACAGTACCAAGAGACCCAGTACTTC; clone_size: -; v_call: TRBV12-3/TRBV12-4; j_call: TRBJ2-5; d_call: TRBD1
cdr3_aa: CSARGEEQYF; cdr3_nt: TGCAGTGCTAGGGGTGAGGAGCAGTACTTC; clone_size: few; v_call: TRBV20-1; j_call: TRBJ2-7; d_call: -